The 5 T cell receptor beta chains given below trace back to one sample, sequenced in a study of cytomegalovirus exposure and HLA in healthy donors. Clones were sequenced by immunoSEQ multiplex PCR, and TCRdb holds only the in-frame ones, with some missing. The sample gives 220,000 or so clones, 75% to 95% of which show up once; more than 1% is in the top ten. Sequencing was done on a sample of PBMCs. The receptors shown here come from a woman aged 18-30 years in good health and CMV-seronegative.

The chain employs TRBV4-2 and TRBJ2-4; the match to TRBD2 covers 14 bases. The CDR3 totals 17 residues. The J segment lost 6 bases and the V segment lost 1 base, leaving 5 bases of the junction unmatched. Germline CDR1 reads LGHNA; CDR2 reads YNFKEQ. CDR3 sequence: CASSQGGLAGAGNIQYF. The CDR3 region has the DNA TGTGCCAGCAGCCAAGGGGGACTAGCGGGAGCCGGAAACATTCAGTACTTC.

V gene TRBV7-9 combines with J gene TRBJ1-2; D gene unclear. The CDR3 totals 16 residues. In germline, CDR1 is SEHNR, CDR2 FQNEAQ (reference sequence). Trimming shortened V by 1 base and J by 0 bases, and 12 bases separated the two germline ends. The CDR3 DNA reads TGTGCCAGCAGCTTAGGGGCCTTGATCACTAACTATGGCTACACCTTC. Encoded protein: CASSLGALITNYGYTF.

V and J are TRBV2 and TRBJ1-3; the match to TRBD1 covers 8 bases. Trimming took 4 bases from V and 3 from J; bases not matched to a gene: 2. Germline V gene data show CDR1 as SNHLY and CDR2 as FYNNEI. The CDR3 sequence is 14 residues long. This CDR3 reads CASSGQGFGNTIYF. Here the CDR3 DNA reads TGTGCCAGCAGTGGACAGGGGTTTGGAAACACCATATATTTT.

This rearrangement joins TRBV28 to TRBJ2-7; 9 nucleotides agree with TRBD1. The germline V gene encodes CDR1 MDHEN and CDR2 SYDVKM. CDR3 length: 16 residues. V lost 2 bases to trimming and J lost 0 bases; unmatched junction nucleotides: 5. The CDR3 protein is CASSLPSTGGSYEQYF. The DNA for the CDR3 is TGTGCCAGCAGTTTACCCTCGACAGGGGGCTCCTACGAGCAGTACTTC.

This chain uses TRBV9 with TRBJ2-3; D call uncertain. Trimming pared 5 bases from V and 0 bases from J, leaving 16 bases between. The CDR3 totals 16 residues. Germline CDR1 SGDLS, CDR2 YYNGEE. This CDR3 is CASSHSPRSSTDTQYF. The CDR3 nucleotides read TGTGCCAGCAGTCACAGCCCCCGTTCTAGCACAGATACGCAGTATTTT.